The entry below describes one T cell receptor beta chain. The antigen this receptor binds is unknown. Base qualities are not recorded, but no much larger clone differs from it by a single base. Whole blood was collected in K2EDTA tubes by collaborating institutions according to the institutions' own protocols. For TCRbeta analysis, collaborators shipped samples in one of three forms: frozen whole blood, isolated PBMCs, or DNA extracted from either of those sample types. The CDR3 holds 16 amino acids from the cysteine to the phenylalanine. Solely the CDR3 DNA is kept, with 48 bases framed from the first base. Taken from the germline V gene, the CDR1 and CDR2 loops are MGHRA and YSYEKL. Relative to germline, V is 0 bases shorter and J is 2 bases shorter, with 13 bases between their ends. The immunoSEQ Assay, a bias-controlled multiplex PCR, was used to amplify TCRbeta CDR3 regions from genomic DNA. In the paper's pipeline: The number of nucleated cells in each sample was estimated by amplification of reference gene primers within the assay. Sequence reads were collapsed and filtered to measure the absolute abundance of every unique TCRbeta CDR3 rearrangement. For each sample, productive Simpson clonality was calculated as the square root of Simpson's diversity index across productive rearrangements. Here the immuneACCESS table is served through TCRdb, limited to in-frame sequences with V and J called. Missing clones are a known gap in these copies; in checked studies unresolved V genes cover under half, and the rest lacks a known reason. From that table come the V and J calls and clone size; the DNA was used to work out D and trimming. A total of 250,000 to 300,000 clones appear in this sample, about 76% of them only once. Of the sample, under 3% is held by the ten largest clones.

These data belong to a study of blood T cell repertoires in COVID-19 (TCRdb year 2020). About the full investigation: Samples covering the acute and convalescent phases of COVID-19 were provided by collaborators in the United States, Italy and Spain. The prospective study material was composed of cDNA or gDNA derived from T cells, B-cell-depleted T cells, or PBMCs. The dataset comprised deeply sampled blood TCRbeta repertoires from subjects exposed to, actively infected with, or recovered from COVID-19. The repertoires were released in a freely available public database intended as a resource for research on the immune response to SARS-CoV-2. Samples came from the ongoing ImmuneRACE study (first 160 participants) plus 1,254 subjects from 6 global collaborators. Sample metadata almost always included a de-identified subject ID, COVID-19 status, age in years and sex. Where available, HLA class I and class II types were taken from metadata supplied by the sample provider and were not determined by assay-based typing. General conclusions and limits of the study: The quantity of clinical and demographic metadata differed by source and by participant and was supplied without curation.

The chain links TRBV4-1 with TRBJ1-2; confidence is insufficient to name the D gene. The receptor comes from a woman in her fifties or sixties with active or convalescent COVID-19. Sequencing input: peripheral blood. The sequence in DNA is TGCGCCAGCAGCCAAGATCGGCTGCGGTTCAACTATGGCTACACCTTC. This encodes CASSQDRLRFNYGYTF.